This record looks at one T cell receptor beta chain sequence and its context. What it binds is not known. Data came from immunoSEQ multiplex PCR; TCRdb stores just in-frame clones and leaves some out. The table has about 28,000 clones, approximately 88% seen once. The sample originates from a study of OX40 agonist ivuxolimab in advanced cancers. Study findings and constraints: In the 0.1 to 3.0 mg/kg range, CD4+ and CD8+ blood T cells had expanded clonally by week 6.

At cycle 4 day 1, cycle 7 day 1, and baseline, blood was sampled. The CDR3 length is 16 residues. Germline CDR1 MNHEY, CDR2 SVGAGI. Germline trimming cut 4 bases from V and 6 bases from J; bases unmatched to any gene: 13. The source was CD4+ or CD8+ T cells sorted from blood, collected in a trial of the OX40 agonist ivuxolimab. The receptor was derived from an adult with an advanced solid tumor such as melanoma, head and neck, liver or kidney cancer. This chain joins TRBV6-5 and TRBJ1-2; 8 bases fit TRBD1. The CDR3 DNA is TGTGCCAGCAGTTCCCTCCCCCAGGGGGCTATGAATGGCTACACCTTC. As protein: CASSSLPQGAMNGYTF.